This T cell receptor beta chain was recorded in a study of OX40 agonist ivuxolimab in advanced cancers. This table comes from immunoSEQ multiplex PCR, and its TCRdb copy is limited to in-frame clones, with some not included. The sample lists about 81,000 clones, 85% to 95% occurring once. Study-wide results and caveats: Antigen specificity was not determined for the expanded peripheral T cells.

Baseline was the first blood sampling point, followed by cycle 4 day 1 and cycle 7 day 1. Deletions cut 0 bases from V and 7 bases from J, with 6 bases between. The germline V gene has CDR1 LGHNA and CDR2 YSLEER. CDR3 size: 13 residues. Of note for this clone: The antigen is undetermined.

This material consisted of CD4+ or CD8+ T cells sorted from blood, taken in a trial of the OX40 agonist ivuxolimab. This chain connects TRBV4-3 to TRBJ1-4, with a possible D match to TRBD1 (5 bases). This receptor was identified in an adult with an advanced solid tumor such as melanoma, head and neck, liver or kidney cancer. The CDR3 here is CASSQDRGEKLFF. The CDR3 DNA is TGCGCCAGCAGCCAAGATAGGGGTGAAAAACTGTTTTTT.